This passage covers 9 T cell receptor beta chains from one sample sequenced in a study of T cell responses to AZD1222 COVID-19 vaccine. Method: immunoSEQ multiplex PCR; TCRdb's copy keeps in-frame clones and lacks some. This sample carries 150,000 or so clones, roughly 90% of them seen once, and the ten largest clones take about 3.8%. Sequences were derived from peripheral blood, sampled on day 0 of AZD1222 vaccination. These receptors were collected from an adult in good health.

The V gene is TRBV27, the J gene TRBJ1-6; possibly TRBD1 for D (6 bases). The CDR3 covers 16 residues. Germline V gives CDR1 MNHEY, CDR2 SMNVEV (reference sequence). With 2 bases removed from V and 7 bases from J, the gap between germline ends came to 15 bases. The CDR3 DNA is TGTGCCAGCAGTTTAGGCCGACAGGCCACGAATTCACCCCTCCACTTT. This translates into CASSLGRQATNSPLHF.

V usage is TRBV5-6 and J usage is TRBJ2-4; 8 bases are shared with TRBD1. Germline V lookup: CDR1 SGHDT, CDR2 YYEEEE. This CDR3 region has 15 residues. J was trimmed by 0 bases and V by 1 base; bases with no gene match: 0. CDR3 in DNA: TGTGCCAGCAGCTTGACAGGGGGAGCCAAAAACATTCAGTACTTC. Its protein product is CASSLTGGAKNIQYF.

This CDR3 is CASSVADIWPDTQYF. The CDR3 coding sequence is TGTGCCAGCAGCGTAGCGGATATATGGCCAGATACGCAGTATTTT. The gene calls are TRBV9 and TRBJ2-3; no firm D call. V shed 0 bases and J shed 4 bases, with 12 bases lying between them. In germline, CDR1 is SGDLS, CDR2 YYNGEE. This CDR3 is built from 15 residues.

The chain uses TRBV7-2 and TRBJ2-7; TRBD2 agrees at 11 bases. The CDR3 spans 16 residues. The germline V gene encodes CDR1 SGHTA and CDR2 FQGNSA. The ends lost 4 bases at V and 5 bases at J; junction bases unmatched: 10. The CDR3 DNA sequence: TGTGCCAGCAGCTCAGATAGCGGGAGGGCTCTCCACGAGCAGTACTTC. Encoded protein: CASSSDSGRALHEQYF.

CDR3 sequence (DNA): TGTGCCAGCAGCCACAGGATACAAGAGACCCAGTACTTC. It translates to CASSHRIQETQYF. The rearrangement uses TRBV27 and TRBJ2-5; D perhaps matches TRBD1 (5 bases). Trimming took off 6 bases at V and 2 bases at J, with 10 bases between the two ends. The CDR3 loop spans 13 amino acids. The germline V gene has CDR1 MNHEY and CDR2 SMNVEV (reference sequence).

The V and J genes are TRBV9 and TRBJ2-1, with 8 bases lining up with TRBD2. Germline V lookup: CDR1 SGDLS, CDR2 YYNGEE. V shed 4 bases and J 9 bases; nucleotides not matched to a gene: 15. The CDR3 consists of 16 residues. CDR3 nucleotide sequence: TGTGCCAGCAGCCCCGGTCCGGGACTAGGACCCCCTGAGCAGTTCTTC. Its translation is CASSPGPGLGPPEQFF.

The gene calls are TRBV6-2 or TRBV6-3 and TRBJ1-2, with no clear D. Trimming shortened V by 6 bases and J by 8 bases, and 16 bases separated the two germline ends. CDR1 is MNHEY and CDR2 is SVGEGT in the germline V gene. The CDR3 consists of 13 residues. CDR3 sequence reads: CASSRTGLRGYTF. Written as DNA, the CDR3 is TGTGCCAGCAGCAGGACTGGGCTAAGGGGCTACACCTTC.

The DNA for the CDR3 is TGCGCCAGCAGCTTGGCCCTCGGAACCTCCCGGCCACCCCTCCACTTT. Its protein is CASSLALGTSRPPLHF. The chain is built from TRBV5-1 and TRBJ1-6; D unclear. There are 16 residues in the CDR3. Germline assignment: CDR1 SGHRS and CDR2 YFSETQ. Trimming left V 0 bases short and J 11 bases short, with 18 bases between.

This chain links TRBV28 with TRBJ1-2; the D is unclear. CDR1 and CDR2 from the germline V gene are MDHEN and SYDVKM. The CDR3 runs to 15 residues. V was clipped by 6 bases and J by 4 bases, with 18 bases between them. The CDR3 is CASSPPDAPSYGYTF. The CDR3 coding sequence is TGTGCCAGCAGCCCCCCGGACGCACCGTCCTATGGCTACACCTTC.